This is a list of T cell receptor beta chains from one sample in a study of T-cell reconstitution after alpha-beta-depleted transplantation in children. TCRdb reprocessed the PCR reads via MiXCR and lists one record per CDR3 protein. The profile shows about 1,000,000 distinct CDR3 sequences, about 26% of them singletons. The sequences come from PBMCs, mostly from graft donor cells, collected 360 days after TCRalphabeta/CD19-depleted stem cell transplant. The receptors derive from a boy under two years old who had a stem cell transplant for SCID, so the T cells may come from the graft donor. Both conserved end residues are part of each CDR3.

TRBJ2-1	TRBV20-1	CSAQTGTLRYEQFF
TRBJ2-6	TRBV3-1	CASSQSGSGANVLTF
TRBJ1-1	TRBV5-1	CASSYDRGANTEAFF
TRBJ2-1	TRBV7-9	CASSLWGQEQFF
TRBJ2-1	TRBV3-1	CASSQAFGDEQFF
TRBJ1-1	TRBV29-1	CSVARVAFHTEAFF
TRBJ1-1	TRBV7-8	CASSHDREATAEAFF
TRBJ2-1	TRBV18	CASSPLVSSNEQFF
TRBJ2-7	TRBV4-1	CASSQDREQGNYEQYF
TRBJ2-3	TRBV5-1	CASSLGLAGWGTDTQYF
TRBJ1-1	TRBV7-2	CASSDAGWSTEAFF
TRBJ2-2	TRBV2	CASSDGGSLRTGELFF
TRBJ2-1	TRBV11-2	CASSWGWGNEQFF
TRBJ1-2	TRBV12-3/TRBV12-4	CASSFWAGAGGYTF
TRBJ2-7	TRBV20-1	CSFHGTGFNYEQYF
TRBJ1-6	TRBV7-2	CASSLARGRPLHF
TRBJ1-1	TRBV20-1	CSARDRATEAFF
TRBJ2-5	TRBV12-3/TRBV12-4	CASCTLDRQETQYF
TRBJ1-4	TRBV6-1	CASSEANGMWGRFF
TRBJ1-5	TRBV5-1	CASSLAGQEGQPQHF
TRBJ2-2	TRBV2	CATRGGNTGELFF
TRBJ1-2	TRBV12-3/TRBV12-4	CASSLGHFYGYTF
TRBJ2-2	TRBV9	CASSGGQGRGTGELFF
TRBJ1-1	TRBV2	CASSALDPGGEAFF
TRBJ2-5	TRBV6-5	CASSPPGHSKETQYF
TRBJ2-1	TRBV6-1	CASSPASGGYYNEQFF
TRBJ2-1	TRBV5-1	CASSEDGGSYNEQFF